This is a list of T cell receptor beta chains from one sample in a study of CD8+ T cells in alopecia areata. Some clones are missing from TCRdb's copy, which holds only in-frame ones; the method was immunoSEQ multiplex PCR. The sample lists some 170,000 clones, around 58% seen once, with 16% in the top ten. The sequencing here drew on CD4+ T cells sorted from blood, taken at approximately week 56, from a patient treated with tofacitinib. The receptors originated from a human donor with alopecia areata. Both conserved end residues are part of each CDR3. Each record gives: D gene, J gene, V gene, clone size, CDR3 length, CDR3 protein, CDR3 DNA. The D gene is left open where the match is weak. The size of a clone is reported for some rows only, either as once, few or many, or as a class for expanded clones.

- TRBJ2-3 TRBV30 few 13 CAWSEGSADTQYF TGTGCCTGGAGTGAGGGGTCCGCAGATACGCAGTATTTT
TRBD2 TRBJ2-5 TRBV15 many 14 CATSTRGGPETQYF TGTGCCACCAGCACCCGGGGGGGTCCGGAGACCCAGTACTTC
- TRBJ2-5 TRBV2 - 15 CASSAVDRGGETQYF TGTGCCAGCAGTGCCGTCGACAGGGGAGGGGAGACCCAGTACTTC
TRBD1 TRBJ1-2 TRBV2 - 14 CASSARQGHYGYTF TGTGCCAGCAGTGCCCGACAGGGTCACTATGGCTACACCTTC
- TRBJ2-5 TRBV7-6 - 15 CASSLASNRQETQYF TGTGCCAGCAGCTTAGCCTCGAATCGACAAGAGACCCAGTACTTC
- TRBJ1-4 TRBV15 few 13 CATSVGGREKLFF TGTGCCACCAGCGTTGGGGGTCGGGAAAAACTGTTTTTT
- TRBJ1-4 TRBV30 - 16 CAWSKNRARPAEKLFF TGTGCCTGGAGTAAAAACCGGGCCCGGCCGGCGGAAAAACTGTTTTTT
- TRBJ2-7 TRBV25-1 few 14 CASSDRTWSYEQYF TGTGCCAGCAGTGACAGAACCTGGTCCTACGAGCAGTACTTC
- TRBJ1-1 TRBV30 - 12 CAWSVQGPEAFF TGTGCCTGGAGTGTACAGGGTCCTGAAGCTTTCTTT
TRBD1 TRBJ1-5 TRBV29-1 few 13 CSVEQGAGQPQHF TGCAGCGTTGAACAGGGGGCAGGTCAGCCCCAGCATTTT
- TRBJ2-1 TRBV29-1 few 11 CSVVQAREQFF TGCAGCGTTGTTCAAGCCCGGGAGCAGTTCTTC
- TRBJ1-2 TRBV7-3 - 13 CASSTRPGDGYTF TGTGCCAGCAGCACCCGGCCGGGAGACGGCTACACCTTC
TRBD2 TRBJ2-3 TRBV25-1 once 16 CASSDGAGRSTDTQYF TGTGCCAGCAGTGACGGAGCGGGGAGATCCACAGATACGCAGTATTTT
TRBD2 TRBJ2-7 TRBV27 few 13 CASSSGDSYEQYF TGTGCCAGTTCTAGCGGTGATTCCTACGAGCAGTACTTC
- TRBJ2-3 TRBV2 few 15 CASSDFFGSRSTQYF TGTGCCAGCAGTGACTTCTTTGGCTCCCGCTCCACGCAGTATTTT
- TRBJ1-2 TRBV30 - 12 CAWTLRRGGYTF TGTGCCTGGACTCTTAGACGGGGTGGCTACACCTTC